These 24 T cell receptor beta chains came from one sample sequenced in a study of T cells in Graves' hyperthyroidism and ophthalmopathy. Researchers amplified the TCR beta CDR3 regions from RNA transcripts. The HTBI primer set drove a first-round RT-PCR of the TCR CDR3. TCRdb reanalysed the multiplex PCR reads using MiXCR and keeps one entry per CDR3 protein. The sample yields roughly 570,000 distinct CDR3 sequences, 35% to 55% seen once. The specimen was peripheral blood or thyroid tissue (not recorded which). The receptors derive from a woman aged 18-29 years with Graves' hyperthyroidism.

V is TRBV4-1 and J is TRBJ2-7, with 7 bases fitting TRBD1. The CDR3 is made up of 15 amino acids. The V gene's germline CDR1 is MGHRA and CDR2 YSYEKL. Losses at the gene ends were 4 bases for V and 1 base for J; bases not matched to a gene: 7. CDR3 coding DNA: TGCGCCAGCAGCCGAGAGGACAGGATTTCCTACGAGCAGTACTTC. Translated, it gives CASSREDRISYEQYF.

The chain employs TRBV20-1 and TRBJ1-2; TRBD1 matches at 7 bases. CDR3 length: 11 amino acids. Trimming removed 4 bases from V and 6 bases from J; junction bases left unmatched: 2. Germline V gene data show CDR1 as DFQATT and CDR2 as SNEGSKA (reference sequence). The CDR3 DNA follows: TGCAGTGCTAATGACAGGGATGGCTACACCTTC. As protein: CSANDRDGYTF.

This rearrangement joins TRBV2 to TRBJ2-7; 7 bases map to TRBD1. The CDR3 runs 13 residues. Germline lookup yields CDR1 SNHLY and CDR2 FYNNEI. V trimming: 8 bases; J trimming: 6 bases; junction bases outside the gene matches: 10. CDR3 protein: CASFDGQVSEQYF. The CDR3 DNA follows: TGTGCCAGCTTCGACGGACAGGTCTCCGAGCAGTACTTC.

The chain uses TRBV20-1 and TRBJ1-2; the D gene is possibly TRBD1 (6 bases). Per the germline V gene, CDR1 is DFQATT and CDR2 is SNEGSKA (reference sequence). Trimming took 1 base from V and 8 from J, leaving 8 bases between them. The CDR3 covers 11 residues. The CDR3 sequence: CSARGGGGYTF. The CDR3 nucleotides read TGCAGTGCTAGAGGGGGGGGCGGCTACACCTTC.

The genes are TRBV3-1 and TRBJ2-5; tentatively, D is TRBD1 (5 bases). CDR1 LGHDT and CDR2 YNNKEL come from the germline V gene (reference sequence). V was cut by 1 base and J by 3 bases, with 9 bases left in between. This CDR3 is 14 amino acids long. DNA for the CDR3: TGTGCCAGCAGCCAAGGTTTAGGGGAAGAGACCCAGTACTTC. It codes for CASSQGLGEETQYF.

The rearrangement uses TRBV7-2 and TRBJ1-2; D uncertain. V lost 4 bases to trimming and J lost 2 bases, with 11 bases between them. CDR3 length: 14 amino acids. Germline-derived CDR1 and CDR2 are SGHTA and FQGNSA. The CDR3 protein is CASSWVRANYGYTF. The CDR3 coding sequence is TGTGCCAGCAGCTGGGTTCGAGCGAACTATGGCTACACCTTC.

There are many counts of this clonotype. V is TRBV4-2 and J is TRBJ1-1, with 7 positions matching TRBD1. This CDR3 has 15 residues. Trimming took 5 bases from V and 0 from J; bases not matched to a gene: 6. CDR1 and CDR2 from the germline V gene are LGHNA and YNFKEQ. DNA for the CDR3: TGTGCCAGCAGCAAGCGACAGGGCCTGAACACTGAAGCTTTCTTT. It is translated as CASSKRQGLNTEAFF.

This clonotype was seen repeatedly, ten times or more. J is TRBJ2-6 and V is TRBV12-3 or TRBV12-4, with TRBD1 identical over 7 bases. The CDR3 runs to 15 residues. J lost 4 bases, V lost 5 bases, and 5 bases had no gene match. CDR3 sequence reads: CASSDRVSGANVLTF. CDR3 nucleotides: TGTGCCAGCAGTGACAGGGTATCGGGGGCCAACGTCCTGACTTTC.

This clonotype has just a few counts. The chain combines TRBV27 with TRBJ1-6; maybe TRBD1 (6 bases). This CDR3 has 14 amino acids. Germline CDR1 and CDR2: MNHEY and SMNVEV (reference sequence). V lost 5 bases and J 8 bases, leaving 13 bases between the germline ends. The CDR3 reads CASSPIQGYSPLHF. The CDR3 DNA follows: TGTGCCAGCAGTCCTATACAGGGCTATTCACCCCTCCACTTT.

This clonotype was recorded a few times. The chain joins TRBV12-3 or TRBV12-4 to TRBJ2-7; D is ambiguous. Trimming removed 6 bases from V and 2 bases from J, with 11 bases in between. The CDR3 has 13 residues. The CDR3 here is CASSEAVTYEQYF. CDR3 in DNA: TGTGCCAGCAGCGAGGCGGTTACCTACGAGCAGTACTTC.

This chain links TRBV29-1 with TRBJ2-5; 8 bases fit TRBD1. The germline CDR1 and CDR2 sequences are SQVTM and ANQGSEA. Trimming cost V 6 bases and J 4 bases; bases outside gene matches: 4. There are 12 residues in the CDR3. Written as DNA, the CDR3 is TGCAGCGTGGGACAGGACGGAGAGACCCAGTACTTC. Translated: CSVGQDGETQYF. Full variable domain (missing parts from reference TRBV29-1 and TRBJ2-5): SAVISQKPSRDICQRGTSLTIQCQVDSQVTMMFWYRQQPGQSLTLIATANQGSEATYESGFVIDKFPISRPNLTFSTLTVSNMSPEDSSIYLCSVGQDGETQYFGPGTRLLVL.

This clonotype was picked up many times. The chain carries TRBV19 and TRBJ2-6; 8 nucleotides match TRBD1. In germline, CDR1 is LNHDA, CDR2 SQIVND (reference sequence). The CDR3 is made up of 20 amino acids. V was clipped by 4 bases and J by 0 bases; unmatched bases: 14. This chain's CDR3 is CASSTPGRGPDNSGANVLTF. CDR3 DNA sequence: TGTGCCAGTAGTACCCCGGGCAGGGGGCCCGATAACTCTGGGGCCAACGTCCTGACTTTC.

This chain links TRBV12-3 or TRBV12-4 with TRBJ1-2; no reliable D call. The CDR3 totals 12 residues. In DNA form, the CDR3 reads TGTGCTCCCGTTGGGTGGAACTATGGCTACACCTTC. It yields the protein CAPVGWNYGYTF.

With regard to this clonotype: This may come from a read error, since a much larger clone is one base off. The CDR3 sequence: CAISYLANYGYTF. The CDR3 nucleotides read TGTGCCATCAGTTACCTAGCTAACTATGGCTACACCTTC. V is TRBV6-5 and J is TRBJ1-2; D unclear. Germline lookup yields CDR1 MNHEY and CDR2 SVGAGI. This CDR3 spans 13 amino acids.

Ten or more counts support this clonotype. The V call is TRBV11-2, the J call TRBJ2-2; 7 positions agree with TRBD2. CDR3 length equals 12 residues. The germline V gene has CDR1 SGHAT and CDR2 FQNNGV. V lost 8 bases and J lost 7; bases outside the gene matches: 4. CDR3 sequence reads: CASWGGGGELFF. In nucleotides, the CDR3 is TGTGCCAGCTGGGGGGGAGGCGGGGAGCTGTTTTTT.

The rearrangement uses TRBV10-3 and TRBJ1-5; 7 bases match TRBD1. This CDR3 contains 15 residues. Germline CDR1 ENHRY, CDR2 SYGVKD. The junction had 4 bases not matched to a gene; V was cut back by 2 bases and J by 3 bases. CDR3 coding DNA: TGTGCCATCAGTGAGGGGACAGCTTACAATCAGCCCCAGCATTTT. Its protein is CAISEGTAYNQPQHF.

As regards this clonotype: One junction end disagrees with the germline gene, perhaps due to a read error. The CDR3 coding sequence is TGTGCCAGCAGTTTCGGACCGAACTCTGGAAACACCATATATTTT. This sequence encodes CASSFGPNSGNTIYF. V and J are TRBV10-3 and TRBJ1-3, with D uncertain. Germline V gene sequence: CDR1 ENHRY, CDR2 SYGVKD. This CDR3 comprises 15 residues.

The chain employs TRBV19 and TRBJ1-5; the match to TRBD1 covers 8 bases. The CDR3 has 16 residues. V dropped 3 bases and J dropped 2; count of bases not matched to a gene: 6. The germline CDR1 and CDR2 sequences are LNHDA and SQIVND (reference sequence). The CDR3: CASSIYRGSGNQPQHF. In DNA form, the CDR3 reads TGTGCCAGTAGTATTTACAGGGGGTCGGGCAATCAGCCCCAGCATTTT.

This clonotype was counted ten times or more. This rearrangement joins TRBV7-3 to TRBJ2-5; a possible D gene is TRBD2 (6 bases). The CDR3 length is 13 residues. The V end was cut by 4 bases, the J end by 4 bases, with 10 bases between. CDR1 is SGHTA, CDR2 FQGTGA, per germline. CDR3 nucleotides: TGTGCCAGCAGCTCGGGGGATCCAGAGACCCAGTACTTC. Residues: CASSSGDPETQYF.

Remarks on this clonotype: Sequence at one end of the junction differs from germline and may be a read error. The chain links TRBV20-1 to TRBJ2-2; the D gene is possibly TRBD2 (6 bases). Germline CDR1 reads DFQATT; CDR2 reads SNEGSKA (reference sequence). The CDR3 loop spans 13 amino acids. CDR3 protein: CSAREGGDHEQFF. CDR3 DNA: TGCAGTGCTAGAGAGGGGGGAGATCATGAGCAGTTTTTT.

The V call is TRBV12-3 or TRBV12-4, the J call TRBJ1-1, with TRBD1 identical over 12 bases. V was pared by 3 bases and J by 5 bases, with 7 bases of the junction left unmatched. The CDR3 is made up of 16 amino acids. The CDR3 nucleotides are TGTGCCAGCAGTTTCCCCGGGACAGGGGGCTTTACTGAAGCTTTCTTT. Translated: CASSFPGTGGFTEAFF.

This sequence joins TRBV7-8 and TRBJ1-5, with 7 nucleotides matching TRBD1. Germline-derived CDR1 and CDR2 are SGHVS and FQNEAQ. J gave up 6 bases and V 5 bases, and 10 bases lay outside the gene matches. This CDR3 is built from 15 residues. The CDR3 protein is CASSAYRGAGQPQHF. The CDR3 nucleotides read TGTGCCAGCAGCGCCTACAGGGGAGCGGGTCAGCCCCAGCATTTT.

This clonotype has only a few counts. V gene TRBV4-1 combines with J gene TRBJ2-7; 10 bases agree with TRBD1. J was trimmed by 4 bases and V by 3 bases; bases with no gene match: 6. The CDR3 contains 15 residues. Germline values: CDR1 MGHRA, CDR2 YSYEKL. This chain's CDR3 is CASSQTGTGVYEQYF. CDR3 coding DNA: TGCGCCAGCAGCCAGACCGGGACAGGGGTGTACGAGCAGTACTTC.

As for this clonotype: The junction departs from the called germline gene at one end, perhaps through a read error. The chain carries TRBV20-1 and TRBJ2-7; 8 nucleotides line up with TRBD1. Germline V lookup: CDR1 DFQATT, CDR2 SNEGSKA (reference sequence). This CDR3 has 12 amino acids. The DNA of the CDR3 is TGCAGTGCTAGGGGGACAGGATACGAGCAGAACTTC. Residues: CSARGTGYEQNF.